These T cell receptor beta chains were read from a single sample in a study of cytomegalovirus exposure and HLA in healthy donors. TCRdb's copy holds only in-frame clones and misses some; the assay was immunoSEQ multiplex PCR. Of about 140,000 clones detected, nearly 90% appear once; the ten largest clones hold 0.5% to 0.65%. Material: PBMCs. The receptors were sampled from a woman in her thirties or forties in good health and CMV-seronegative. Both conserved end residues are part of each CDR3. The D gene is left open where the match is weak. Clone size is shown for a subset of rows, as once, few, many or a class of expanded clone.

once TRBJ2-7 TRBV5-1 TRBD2 TGCGCCAGCAGCTTGCCGGGGACTATCGACGAGCAGTACTTC CASSLPGTIDEQYF
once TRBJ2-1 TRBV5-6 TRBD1 TGTGCCAGCAGCAGCCGCCTTACAGGGGGGAATGAGCAGTTCTTC CASSSRLTGGNEQFF
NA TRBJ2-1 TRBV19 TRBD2 TGTGCCAGTAGTATCCTGACTAGCGGGAGTTTTAGCAATGAGCAGTTCTTC CASSILTSGSFSNEQFF
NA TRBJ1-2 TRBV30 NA TGTGCCTGGTCTACGCGGGGGGCGGGCAGTTATGGCTACACCTTC CAWSTRGAGSYGYTF
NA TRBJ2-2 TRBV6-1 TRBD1 TGTGCCGAGAACAGGGGCACCGGGGAGCTGTTTTTT CAENRGTGELFF
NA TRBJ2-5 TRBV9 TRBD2 TGTGCCAGCAGCGTAGCCGGGGCGGGCGGGAGCCCCCAAGAGACCCAGTACTTC CASSVAGAGGSPQETQYF
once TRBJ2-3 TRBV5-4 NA TGTGCCAGCAGCTTGGGCAGGCCCGGCACAGATACGCAGTATTTT CASSLGRPGTDTQYF
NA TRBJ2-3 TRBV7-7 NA TGTGCTAGCAGCTTCGGGAGCAGCACAGATACGCAGTATTTT CASSFGSSTDTQYF
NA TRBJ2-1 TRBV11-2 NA TGTGCCAGCAGCTTAGATGCTAGCTGGTGGCAGTTCTTC CASSLDASWWQFF
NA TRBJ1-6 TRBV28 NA TGTGCCAGCAATGTGGGCCAACTGTGGAATTCACCCCTCCACTTT CASNVGQLWNSPLHF
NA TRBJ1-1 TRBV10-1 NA TGCGCCTCCCTGGAGTCTTCAGCTTTCTTT CASLESSAFF
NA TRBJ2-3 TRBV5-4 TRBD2 TGTGCCAGCAGCCCAGCGGGAGGGGTAGATACGCAGTATTTT CASSPAGGVDTQYF
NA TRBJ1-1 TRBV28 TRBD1 TGTGCCAGCATGTTCGGGGACAGACTATCTGAAGCTTTCTTT CASMFGDRLSEAFF
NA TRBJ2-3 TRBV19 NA TGTGCCATTTCGCTCGGGGATACGCAGTATTTT CAISLGDTQYF
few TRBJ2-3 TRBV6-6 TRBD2 TGTGCCAGCAGGTCTAGCGGCTTAGCAGATACGCAGTATTTT CASRSSGLADTQYF
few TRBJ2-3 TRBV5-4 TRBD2 TGTGCCAGCAGCTTGGGCGGACTAGCGGGCACAGATACGCAGTATTTT CASSLGGLAGTDTQYF
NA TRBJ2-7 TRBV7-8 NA TGTGCCAGCAGCTTACTCTCCGAGCAGTACTTC CASSLLSEQYF
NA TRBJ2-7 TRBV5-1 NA TGCGCCAGCAGCTCGCCGACAGGACCTATGAGAGAGCAGTACTTC CASSSPTGPMREQYF
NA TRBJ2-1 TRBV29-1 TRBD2 TGCAGCGTTGAACGGACTAGCGGGAGTTTGAATGAGCAGTTCTTC CSVERTSGSLNEQFF
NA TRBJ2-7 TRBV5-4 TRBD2 TGTGCCAGCAGCTTGCTGGGGGGGAGGCCCTACGAGCAGTACTTC CASSLLGGRPYEQYF
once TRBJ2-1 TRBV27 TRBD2 TGTGCCAGCAGTCCCCGCTCTAGCGGAATTTACAATGAGCAGTTCTTC CASSPRSSGIYNEQFF
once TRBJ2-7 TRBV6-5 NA TGTGCCAGCAGTAGGACTACAGGGGTCAGCGAGCAGTACTTC CASSRTTGVSEQYF